The following is a T cell receptor (beta chain) sequence with its context. The length of the CDR3 is 14 residues. Per germline, CDR1 LGHDT and CDR2 YNNKEL (reference sequence). V gave up 0 bases and J gave up 6 bases; unmatched junction bases: 4. In the study's own analysis: For nucleated cells, counts were estimated from reference gene primer amplification. Sequenced by immunoSEQ multiplex PCR; TCRdb stores in-frame clones only, minus some. Clone size and V and J calls were adopted from that table, with D and trimming inferred from the DNA. Of more than 300,000 clones listed, about 86% are singletons. The sample belongs to a study of blood T cell repertoires in COVID-19. The wider study: Some COVID-19 samples were acute and others convalescent; all came from the United States, Italy and Spain. PBMCs, B-cell-depleted T cells, or T cells provided the cDNA or gDNA that made up the material.

The gene calls are TRBV3-1 (or the pseudogene TRBV3-2) and TRBJ1-1, with 7 bases identical to TRBD1. The sequencing input was peripheral blood. The source is a woman aged 45-59 years with acute or convalescent COVID-19. The CDR3 sequence is CASSQDRTGAEAFF. CDR3 coding DNA: TGTGCCAGCAGCCAAGACCGGACAGGAGCTGAAGCTTTCTTT.